The 3 T cell receptor beta chains below all came from one sample that was sequenced in a study of regulatory T cells in long-lasting Graves disease. Building the TCR beta libraries relied on iRepertoire HTBI primers, and CDR3 regions underwent Arm-PCR. TCRdb analysed the multiplex PCR reads with MiXCR anew, one entry per CDR3 protein. The sample holds about 310,000 distinct CDR3 sequences, roughly a fifth seen once. Time point here: persistent/refractory GD, antithyroid drugs over 5 years with positive TRAb. PBMCs were the source of the RNA used for TCR sequencing. Sequences were derived from peripheral blood mononuclear cells (PBMCs), sampled when the disease was refractory, from a patient treated with antithyroid drugs. The receptors shown here come from a female donor with Graves disease.

This clonotype was recorded only once. CDR3 bases: TGTGCCAGCAGCCCGGGACTAGCGGGACCGGCGGGGGAGCTGTTTTTT. Translated: CASSPGLAGPAGELFF. This sequence joins TRBV11-2 and TRBJ2-2, with 13 bases that match TRBD2. Per the germline V gene, CDR1 is SGHAT and CDR2 is FQNNGV. J lost 8 bases, V lost 5 bases, and 8 bases had no gene match. The CDR3 loop spans 16 amino acids.

This chain links TRBV12-3 or TRBV12-4 with TRBJ2-7, with 9 bases lining up with TRBD2. Trimming cost V 5 bases and J 3 bases; bases outside gene matches: 11. This CDR3 is built from 16 residues. CDR3 sequence: CASSPGGAGGLYEQYF. The CDR3 coding sequence is TGTGCCAGCAGTCCCGGGGGGGCGGGAGGGCTCTACGAGCAGTACTTC.

This clonotype was counted many times. V gene TRBV11-2 combines with J gene TRBJ2-7; D is unclear. Per germline, CDR1 SGHAT and CDR2 FQNNGV. The CDR3 contains 12 residues. V was clipped by 5 bases and J by 2 bases, with 7 bases between them. The CDR3 nucleotides are TGTGCCAGCAGCCCCGCCCCCTACGAGCAGTACTTC. As protein: CASSPAPYEQYF.